A selection of T cell receptor beta chains follows, all from one sample in a study of Tregs in tolerant kidney transplant recipients. Method: immunoSEQ multiplex PCR; TCRdb's copy keeps in-frame clones and lacks some. This sample has 100,000 to 130,000 clones; around 90% occur once, and the top ten carry about 0.35%. The sequenced sample was CD4+ T cells from blood, obtained before the transplant. The receptors shown here come from a human donor who received a combined kidney and bone marrow transplant. The CDR3 runs from the conserved cysteine through the conserved F or W. The order of the fields is CDR3 length, V gene, J gene, clone size, D gene, CDR3 DNA, CDR3 protein. The D gene is left open where the match is weak. Clone sizes are given selectively: once, few, many, or a class where the clone is expanded.

12	TRBV29-1	TRBJ1-2	NA	NA	TGCAGCGCGAAGACAGAGAACTATGGCTACACCTTC	CSAKTENYGYTF
12	TRBV27	TRBJ2-2	NA	NA	TGTGCCAGCAGCCCACCGGGTGGGGAGCTGTTTTTT	CASSPPGGELFF
13	TRBV6-1	TRBJ1-2	NA	NA	TGTGCCACCTCAGGCGGGGCCACCTATGGCTACACCTTC	CATSGGATYGYTF
13	TRBV5-1	TRBJ2-1	NA	NA	TGCGCCAGCAGCTTGAACGGTTTGGATGAGCAGTTCTTC	CASSLNGLDEQFF
16	TRBV7-2	TRBJ2-5	NA	TRBD2	TGTGCCAGCAGCTTCCAGGCGCGGGGGGTTGAGAAGACCCAGTACTTC	CASSFQARGVEKTQYF
13	TRBV9	TRBJ2-1	NA	TRBD2	TGTGCCAGCAGCGCCGAGGGAGGGGATGAGCAGTTCTTC	CASSAEGGDEQFF
13	TRBV19	TRBJ2-3	once	NA	TGTGCCAGTAGGAAGGGAGTCACAGATACGCAGTATTTT	CASRKGVTDTQYF
15	TRBV6-1	TRBJ1-2	NA	TRBD1	TGTGCCAGCAGTGAAGCCGACAGGGGTAAGGATGGCTACACCTTC	CASSEADRGKDGYTF
13	TRBV29-1	TRBJ1-2	once	TRBD1	TGCAGCGTTGCTGGACAGGAACCCTATGGCTACACCTTC	CSVAGQEPYGYTF
17	TRBV7-2	TRBJ2-2	NA	NA	TGTGCCAGCAGCTCCTATAAGGGGTCAGCGAACACCGGGGAGCTGTTTTTT	CASSSYKGSANTGELFF
14	TRBV5-4	TRBJ1-4	NA	TRBD1	TGTGCCAGCAGCCCCGGGACAGGACCCGAAAAACTGTTTTTT	CASSPGTGPEKLFF
16	TRBV28	TRBJ2-1	NA	TRBD2	TGTGCCAGCAGACCTTCGGGAGGGCCAAGACACAATGAGCAGTTCTTC	CASRPSGGPRHNEQFF
14	TRBV5-1	TRBJ1-2	NA	TRBD1	TGCGCCAGCAGGATTGGACAGGGGGCCTATGGCTACACCTTC	CASRIGQGAYGYTF